Each of the 10 T cell receptor beta chains below was sequenced from the same sample in a study of cytomegalovirus exposure and HLA in healthy donors. The primer mix had 60 Vbeta and 13 Jbeta primers. Assay used: immunoSEQ multiplex PCR; TCRdb lists only in-frame clones, some missing. The sample records 200,000 to 300,000 clones, around 84% being singletons. The sample comprised PBMCs. These receptors were obtained from a girl aged 2 to 10 in good health and CMV-seronegative.

DNA for the CDR3: TGTGCCAGCTCACCATCACGCGGCTCTGGAAACACCATATATTTT. It codes for CASSPSRGSGNTIYF. The chain employs TRBV18 and TRBJ1-3; no clear D. The CDR3 covers 15 residues. Trimming removed 2 bases at V and 0 bases at J, with 8 bases between. From germline, CDR1 is KGHSH and CDR2 LQKENI.

In this sample, this clone turned up a few times. The chain links TRBV7-6 to TRBJ2-3, with 7 bases identical to TRBD2. V dropped 2 bases and J dropped 5; count of bases not matched to a gene: 13. Germline assignment: CDR1 SGHVS and CDR2 FNYEAQ. This CDR3 comprises 17 residues. The CDR3 reads CASSLQSGGSWGDTQYF. In DNA form, the CDR3 reads TGTGCCAGCAGCTTACAGTCCGGCGGGAGCTGGGGAGATACGCAGTATTTT.

J is TRBJ2-7 and V is TRBV30, with D possibly matching TRBD1 (5 bases). The germline V gene encodes CDR1 GTSNPN and CDR2 SVGIG (reference sequence). The CDR3 runs to 12 residues. The V gene lost 2 bases and the J gene lost 7 bases, with 12 bases spanning the gap. The DNA for the CDR3 is TGTGCCTGGAGTATCAGGGCGGCAGAGCAGTACTTC. Its translation is CAWSIRAAEQYF.

The V gene is TRBV18, the J gene TRBJ2-1, with a possible D match to TRBD1 (5 bases). The ends were cut back, 2 bases at V and 7 bases at J, with 15 bases in the middle. Per germline, CDR1 KGHSH and CDR2 LQKENI. The CDR3 spans 15 residues. The chain's CDR3 is CASSPGQGRKNEQFF. The DNA for the CDR3 is TGTGCCAGCTCACCAGGGCAGGGTAGGAAGAATGAGCAGTTCTTC. The full variable domain, in which reference TRBV18 and TRBJ2-1 provide the parts outside the CDR3, is NAGVMQNPRHLVRRRGQEARLRCSPMKGHSHVYWYRQLPEEGLKFMVYLQKENIIDESGMPKERFSAEFPKEGPSILRIQQVVRGDSAAYFCASSPGQGRKNEQFFGPGTRLTVL.

This chain connects TRBV25-1 to TRBJ1-3, with a weak D call TRBD1 (6 bases). Germline V gene sequence: CDR1 MGHDK, CDR2 SYGVNS. The germline V and J ends were trimmed by 2 bases and 6 bases, with 20 bases remaining between them. The CDR3 has 17 residues. The DNA of the CDR3 is TGTGCCAGCAGTGAACCCACCCACAGCGACAGGTTAAACACCATATATTTT. Encoded protein: CASSEPTHSDRLNTIYF.

The rearrangement links TRBV7-9 to TRBJ1-1; D possibly corresponds to TRBD1 (5 bases). Trimming stripped 5 bases from V and 4 bases from J, with 23 bases between. Germline lookup yields CDR1 SEHNR and CDR2 FQNEAQ (reference sequence). The CDR3 loop spans 17 amino acids. CDR3 protein: CASSPLLGDGGGTEAFF. The CDR3 DNA follows: TGTGCCAGCAGCCCTCTCCTTGGGGACGGGGGGGGCACTGAAGCTTTCTTT. Based on the CDR3 plus reference TRBV7-9 and TRBJ1-1, the full variable domain is DTGVSQNPRHKITKRGQNVTFRCDPISEHNRLYWYRQTLGQGPEFLTYFQNEAQLEKSRLLSDRFSAERPKGSFSTLEIQRTEQGDSAMYLCASSPLLGDGGGTEAFFGQGTRLTVV.

The genes are TRBV10-3 and TRBJ1-1; D is unclear. CDR1 and CDR2 from the germline V gene are ENHRY and SYGVKD. V was shortened by 4 bases and J by 1 base, with 10 bases between the two germline ends. This CDR3 comprises 14 residues. The CDR3 coding sequence is TGTGCCATCAGTGTAGCAGTAGAGAACACTGAAGCTTTCTTT. Translation: CAISVAVENTEAFF.

The chain joins TRBV18 to TRBJ1-1; TRBD1 aligns across 7 bases. The J segment lost 2 bases and the V segment lost 5 bases, leaving 5 bases of the junction unmatched. Germline assignment: CDR1 KGHSH and CDR2 LQKENI. This CDR3 has 14 amino acids. CDR3 coding DNA: TGTGCCAGCTCATCGACAGGGTTAAACACTGAAGCTTTCTTT. The encoded protein is CASSSTGLNTEAFF.

This chain links TRBV7-9 with TRBJ2-7; the match to TRBD2 covers 9 bases. With V trimmed by 3 bases and J by 2 bases, 8 bases remained unmatched. Germline CDR1 reads SEHNR; CDR2 reads FQNEAQ (reference sequence). The CDR3 is 16 residues long. CDR3 nucleotide sequence: TGTGCCAGCAGCTTGACTAGCGGACCGCCTCCCTACGAGCAGTACTTC. Its translation is CASSLTSGPPPYEQYF.

V usage is TRBV4-2 and J usage is TRBJ1-5; D gene uncertain. Germline V gene lookup returns CDR1 LGHNA and CDR2 YNFKEQ. This CDR3 is built from 17 residues. The V end was cut by 0 bases, the J end by 3 bases, with 15 bases between. CDR3 bases: TGTGCCAGCAGCCAAGATCTTACAGACACCTACAATCAGCCCCAGCATTTT. Encoded protein: CASSQDLTDTYNQPQHF.